This record concerns one TCR beta chain sequence. Its antigen remains unknown. With 60 Vbeta and 13 Jbeta primers, the PCR was carried out. Clones were read by immunoSEQ multiplex PCR, and TCRdb kept only the in-frame ones, dropping some. The sample lists about 110,000 clones; roughly 68% were seen once. The data are from a study of cytomegalovirus exposure and HLA in healthy donors. Study-level findings and limits: High specificity and sensitivity for cytomegalovirus status were reported for the classifier. Across all donors, roughly uniform sequencing depth was an assumption of the presence/absence analyses. In a later analysis, a missense DCLRE1C variant was linked to TCR beta V- and J-gene trimming.

Germline V CDR1 and CDR2: LNHDA, SQIVND (reference sequence). The CDR3 extends over 14 amino acids. Unmatched junction bases numbered 3, after V lost 5 bases and J lost 6 bases. Sequenced sample: PBMCs. This clonotype was obtained from a woman younger than 45 in good health and CMV-seronegative. The rearrangement joins TRBV19 to TRBJ2-4, with 11 bases fitting TRBD2. The CDR3, as DNA: TGTGCCAGTAGTGTGGGACTAGCGGTAAACATTCAGTACTTC. As protein: CASSVGLAVNIQYF.